The clone carrying this TCR beta chain was seen many times. Antigen: not known. Preparation methods for the bulk TCR libraries were those previously described, with listed TCR primers. TCRdb used MiXCR to reprocess the PCR reads, holding one entry per CDR3 protein. The sample has 250,000 to 350,000 distinct CDR3 sequences; around a fifth are singletons. The data derive from a study of molecular identifiers for immune sequencing clone quantification. Study findings and constraints: Under 1% of molecules in naive cells, but over 98% of effector molecules, belonged to clones above 20 RNA copies. Spiked-in Jurkat TCR RNA corresponding to one cell was reported as detectable against approximately 930,000 naive cells.

CDR1 and CDR2 from the germline V gene are SGHAT and FQNNGV. V shed 5 bases and J 7 bases; nucleotides not matched to a gene: 5. The CDR3 sequence is 13 residues long. The gene calls are TRBV11-2 and TRBJ1-1; 9 bases line up with TRBD1. The origin of this receptor is a human donor in good health. Some libraries in this study had Jurkat cell RNA spiked in. Sequenced material: naive CD8+ T cells from blood, with Jurkat cell RNA spiked in. Indicated subset: FACS-sorted CD8+CD4-CCR7+CD45RA+ naive T cells. The CDR3 loop is CASSIGTGLEAFF. The CDR3 DNA follows: TGTGCCAGCAGCATAGGGACAGGGCTTGAAGCTTTCTTT.